These 25 T cell receptor beta chains share one sample of origin, sequenced in a study of vaccination effects on CD4 cells after COVID-19. Sequencing was performed with immunoSEQ multiplex PCR; in TCRdb, only in-frame clones are kept and a portion is missing. This sample has about 24,000 clones, with approximately 70% found just once. What these receptors recognize is not known. In the ViraFEST assay, antigen-specific CD4+ clonotypes were identified by expansion after peptide-pool stimulation. On roughly day 10 of culture, CD4+ T cells were separated out. Each participant received a vaccine that was either BNT162b2 or mRNA-1273, given as two doses. The source was CD4+ T cells from PBMCs cultured with SARS-CoV-2 spike peptides, collected after COVID-19 vaccination. Receptor source: a human donor who received a COVID-19 vaccine.

The V call is TRBV15, the J call TRBJ2-7; D uncertain. The ends were cut back, 2 bases at V and 5 bases at J, with 19 bases in the middle. The V gene's germline CDR1 is LNHNV and CDR2 YYDKDF (reference sequence). There are 16 residues in the CDR3. CDR3 DNA: TGTGCCACCAGCAGACAGATCGGCCAGGTCAAAAACGAGCAGTACTTC. This sequence encodes CATSRQIGQVKNEQYF.

The CDR3 region has the DNA TGTGCCACCAGCAGAGATTTCGGGGGTTGGGACACCATATATTTT. Its protein is CATSRDFGGWDTIYF. The V gene is TRBV15, the J gene TRBJ1-3; D possibly corresponds to TRBD1 (5 bases). The CDR3 has 15 residues. The V and J ends lost 0 bases and 8 bases respectively, with 14 bases between them. Germline V gives CDR1 LNHNV, CDR2 YYDKDF (reference sequence).

The chain joins TRBV24-1 to TRBJ1-5, with a possible D match to TRBD1 (5 bases). The CDR3 has 13 amino acids. The V end was cut by 5 bases, the J end by 4 bases, with 8 bases between. CDR1 is KGHDR, CDR2 SFDVKD, per germline. CDR3: CATSAGGNQPQHF. In DNA, the CDR3 is TGTGCCACCAGTGCTGGGGGGAATCAGCCCCAGCATTTT.

The chain couples TRBV29-1 to TRBJ2-6; no definite D call. Trimming pared 3 bases from V and 0 bases from J, leaving 6 bases between. CDR3 size: 14 residues. CDR1 is SQVTM and CDR2 is ANQGSEA in the germline V gene. CDR3 in DNA: TGCAGCGTTGAGTTGGGCTCTGGGGCCAACGTCCTGACTTTC. Protein: CSVELGSGANVLTF.

The chain links TRBV7-2 to TRBJ2-7; 7 bases fit TRBD2. V dropped 1 base and J dropped 6; count of bases not matched to a gene: 12. The CDR3 length is 16 residues. Germline V lookup: CDR1 SGHTA, CDR2 FQGNSA. The CDR3 nucleotides are TGTGCCAGCAGCTTAGTGGGTGGCGGGAGTTCCGTCGAGCAGTACTTC. Translation gives CASSLVGGGSSVEQYF.

The rearrangement uses TRBV5-4 and TRBJ1-1; tentative D call: TRBD1 (6 bases). Looked up from germline, CDR1 is SGHNT and CDR2 is YYREEE (reference sequence). The CDR3 extends over 14 amino acids. V was shortened by 4 bases and J by 4 bases, with 14 bases between the two germline ends. For the CDR3, the DNA is TGTGCCAGCAGCAAACAGGGAATTACCACTGAAGCTTTCTTT. Amino acid sequence: CASSKQGITTEAFF.

The chain links TRBV5-1 to TRBJ2-5, with D tentatively TRBD1 (6 bases). CDR3 size: 15 residues. Germline V gives CDR1 SGHRS, CDR2 YFSETQ. V lost 3 bases and J lost 7, with 19 bases in between. The CDR3 region has the DNA TGCGCCAGCAGCTCCCGGGACACCCAACAGAGGACCCAGTACTTC. It codes for CASSSRDTQQRTQYF.

The chain uses TRBV2 and TRBJ1-1, with unresolved D. Germline V gene sequence: CDR1 SNHLY, CDR2 FYNNEI. There are 13 residues in the CDR3. Trimming left V 6 bases short and J 0 bases short, with 8 bases between. DNA of the CDR3: TGTGCCAGCAGACTGAATATGAACACTGAAGCTTTCTTT. Translating it yields CASRLNMNTEAFF.

This chain connects TRBV19 to TRBJ1-6; the D is unclear. Trimming shortened V by 3 bases and J by 11 bases, and 11 bases separated the two germline ends. The CDR3 sequence is 13 residues long. CDR1 and CDR2 from the germline V gene are LNHDA and SQIVND (reference sequence). CDR3 coding DNA: TGTGCCAGTAGTATGGCGGCCGAAACACCCCTCCACTTT. Protein sequence: CASSMAAETPLHF.

The gene calls are TRBV3-1 (or the pseudogene TRBV3-2) and TRBJ1-1; D gene ambiguous. CDR1 is LGHDT, CDR2 YNNKEL, per germline (reference sequence). V gave up 2 bases and J gave up 0 bases, with 7 bases separating them. The CDR3 contains 14 residues. The DNA of the CDR3 is TGTGCCAGCAGCCAATACGACATGAACACTGAAGCTTTCTTT. Translation: CASSQYDMNTEAFF.

The chain joins TRBV14 to TRBJ2-7, with D tentatively TRBD2 (5 bases). The CDR3 loop spans 12 amino acids. The V gene lost 4 bases and the J gene lost 5 bases, with 9 bases spanning the gap. Germline V gene sequence: CDR1 SGHDN, CDR2 FVKESK. The CDR3 DNA reads as TGTGCCAGCAGCCCTAGCTCTAACGAGCAGTACTTC. Its translation is CASSPSSNEQYF.

V is TRBV5-1 and J is TRBJ2-1; 7 bases match TRBD1. The CDR3 loop spans 14 amino acids. V gave up 0 bases and J gave up 10 bases; unmatched junction bases: 7. Germline V gives CDR1 SGHRS, CDR2 YFSETQ. The CDR3 DNA reads as TGCGCCAGCAGCTTGGGGGGGACAGCTCAGGAGCAGTTCTTC. It is translated as CASSLGGTAQEQFF.

The chain is built from TRBV12-3 or TRBV12-4 and TRBJ1-3; 8 nucleotides line up with TRBD1. The CDR3 spans 12 residues. V was pared by 10 bases and J by 8 bases, with 7 bases of the junction left unmatched. The CDR3 reads CATKGQGHTIYF. For the CDR3, the DNA is TGTGCCACCAAAGGACAGGGACACACCATATATTTT.

This clone has only a few counts. The V gene is TRBV5-1, the J gene TRBJ2-2, with D maybe TRBD2 (5 bases). CDR1 is SGHRS and CDR2 is YFSETQ in the germline V gene. Trimming took off 0 bases at V and 4 bases at J, with 10 bases between the two ends. The CDR3 covers 15 residues. CDR3 in amino acids: CASSLGSGATGELFF. CDR3 coding DNA: TGCGCCAGCAGCTTGGGCAGCGGAGCCACCGGGGAGCTGTTTTTT.

V and J are TRBV5-1 and TRBJ1-4; TRBD1 matches 12 bases. The CDR3 totals 17 residues. Germline CDR1 is SGHRS and CDR2 is YFSETQ. The junction had 4 bases not matched to a gene; V was cut back by 0 bases and J by 4 bases. The CDR3 DNA is TGCGCCAGCAGCTTGGAGGGGACAGGGGGCCGTAATGAAAAACTGTTTTTT. This gives the protein CASSLEGTGGRNEKLFF.

The chain links TRBV29-1 to TRBJ1-1, with a possible D match to TRBD1 (6 bases). Germline loops: CDR1 SQVTM, CDR2 ANQGSEA. V was clipped by 4 bases and J by 11 bases, with 20 bases between them. The CDR3 runs to 13 residues. The CDR3 nucleotides are TGCAGCGTTGGTAATATAAGGGGGACCGCGGCTTTCTTT. It encodes CSVGNIRGTAAFF.

The chain links TRBV10-3 to TRBJ2-7, with TRBD2 matching 7 bases. The junction had 8 bases not matched to a gene; V was cut back by 0 bases and J by 0 bases. The CDR3 runs to 17 residues. CDR1 and CDR2 (germline): ENHRY, SYGVKD. The CDR3 sequence is CAISESMGLADSYEQYF. The CDR3 region has the DNA TGTGCCATCAGTGAGTCGATGGGGCTAGCGGACTCCTACGAGCAGTACTTC.

The CDR3 loop reads CASSPQGSFGYEQYF. The CDR3 DNA reads as TGTGCCAGCAGCCCCCAGGGGTCCTTTGGCTACGAGCAGTACTTC. V is TRBV5-8 and J is TRBJ2-7; D is perhaps TRBD1 (6 bases). The CDR3 has 15 amino acids. Germline CDR1 SGHTS, CDR2 YDEGEE. With 4 bases removed from V and 3 bases from J, the gap between germline ends came to 17 bases.

V gene TRBV12-2 combines with J gene TRBJ1-5. TRBV12-2 is annotated as a pseudogene. The CDR3 consists of 16 residues. The CDR3 DNA reads TGTGCAAGTCGCTTAGGAAGTGAGGGGTGGCATCAGCCCCAGCATTTT. This codes for CASRLGSEGWHQPQHF.

CDR3 region: CASSEAYSGIINEQFF. The DNA for the CDR3 is TGTGCCAGCAGTGAAGCTTACTCTGGGATAATAAATGAGCAGTTCTTC. The chain joins TRBV2 to TRBJ2-1; D remains unclear. Trimming shortened V by 0 bases and J by 7 bases, and 16 bases separated the two germline ends. CDR3 length: 16 residues. Germline V CDR1 and CDR2: SNHLY, FYNNEI.

Only a few counts were recorded for this clone. The V call is TRBV19, the J call TRBJ2-1, with D hard to call. CDR1 and CDR2 from the germline V gene are LNHDA and SQIVND (reference sequence). The CDR3 covers 14 residues. Trimming shortened V by 4 bases and J by 2 bases, and 9 bases separated the two germline ends. For the CDR3, the DNA is TGTGCCAGTAGTAGCGATAGGACCTACAATGAGCAGTTCTTC. It encodes CASSSDRTYNEQFF. Full variable domain (missing parts from reference TRBV19 and TRBJ2-1): DGGITQSPKYLFRKEGQNVTLSCEQNLNHDAMYWYRQDPGQGLRLIYYSQIVNDFQKGDIAEGYSVSREKKESFPLTVTSAQKNPTAFYLCASSSDRTYNEQFFGPGTRLTVL.

The rearrangement links TRBV5-1 to TRBJ2-7, with TRBD2 identical over 9 bases. The V and J ends lost 4 bases and 6 bases, in that order; junction bases with no gene match: 14. Germline CDR1 reads SGHRS; CDR2 reads YFSETQ. The CDR3 is 16 residues long. CDR3: CASSLTRGAAGGEQYF. The DNA of the CDR3 is TGCGCCAGCAGCCTCACGCGGGGGGCAGCGGGAGGCGAGCAGTACTTC.

V gene TRBV3-1 (or the pseudogene TRBV3-2) combines with J gene TRBJ2-2; D gene uncertain. Trimming left V 4 bases short and J 7 bases short, with 13 bases between. Germline CDR1 reads LGHDT; CDR2 reads YNNKEL (reference sequence). The CDR3 has 14 residues. The CDR3 here is CASSRETLNGELFF. The CDR3 DNA is TGTGCCAGCAGCCGAGAGACTTTGAACGGGGAGCTGTTTTTT.

The gene calls are TRBV2 and TRBJ2-1; D is ambiguous. This CDR3 contains 13 residues. Germline V gene data show CDR1 as SNHLY and CDR2 as FYNNEI. V was cut by 7 bases and J by 0 bases, with 7 bases left in between. The CDR3 loop is CASTINSYNEQFF. The CDR3 bases are TGTGCCAGCACTATAAACTCCTACAATGAGCAGTTCTTC.

The CDR3 region has the DNA TGTGCCAGCAGCTACTCGGCCATTAAACTCGATACGCAGTATTTT. This sequence encodes CASSYSAIKLDTQYF. The genes are TRBV7-9 and TRBJ2-3, with D hard to call. From germline, CDR1 is SEHNR and CDR2 FQNEAQ (reference sequence). This CDR3 contains 15 residues. Trimming removed 4 bases at V and 6 bases at J, with 17 bases between.